Presented here are 25 T cell receptor beta chains from one specimen sequenced in a study of blood T cell repertoires in COVID-19. TCRdb's copy holds only in-frame clones and misses some; the assay was immunoSEQ multiplex PCR. This table has about 78,000 clones, about 90% appearing once. Sequencing used peripheral blood. The receptors were sampled from a woman aged 45-65 years in a cohort sampled during active COVID-19.

The count of this clone is one. J is TRBJ1-1 and V is TRBV6-5; TRBD1 agrees at 7 bases. From germline, CDR1 is MNHEY and CDR2 SVGAGI. The ends lost 5 bases at V and 2 bases at J; junction bases unmatched: 5. The CDR3 sequence is 14 residues long. DNA for the CDR3: TGTGCCAGCAGTATCGGACAGGCCAACACTGAAGCTTTCTTT. This codes for CASSIGQANTEAFF.

This clone is a singleton in its sample. The chain couples TRBV28 to TRBJ1-5; D gene ambiguous. V was trimmed by 3 bases and J by 6 bases, leaving 9 bases between them. Germline lookup yields CDR1 MDHEN and CDR2 SYDVKM. This CDR3 has 13 amino acids. The CDR3, as DNA: TGTGCCAGCAGTTTCCAGTCTGGTCAGCCCCAGCATTTT. This sequence encodes CASSFQSGQPQHF.

The genes are TRBV19 and TRBJ1-5, with D hard to call. The CDR3 is made up of 13 amino acids. The germline V and J ends were trimmed by 5 bases and 6 bases, with 11 bases remaining between them. Per the germline V gene, CDR1 is LNHDA and CDR2 is SQIVND (reference sequence). Here the CDR3 reads CASSVQGSQPQHF. CDR3 coding DNA: TGTGCCAGTAGTGTTCAAGGGAGTCAGCCCCAGCATTTT.

This clone was seen just once. V and J are TRBV10-1 and TRBJ2-1, with D possibly being TRBD2 (6 bases). Germline values: CDR1 WNHNN, CDR2 SYGVQD (reference sequence). The CDR3 sequence is 13 residues long. Between the trimmed V and J ends, which lost 0 bases and 9 bases, there was a span of 9 bases. CDR3 sequence: CASSESFGGEQFF. The CDR3 DNA follows: TGCGCCAGCAGTGAGTCGTTCGGGGGTGAGCAGTTCTTC.

The gene calls are TRBV2 and TRBJ2-1; 11 bases map to TRBD2. The length of the CDR3 is 15 residues. With 1 base clipped from V and 5 bases from J, the junction kept 1 base outside the gene matches. The germline V gene has CDR1 SNHLY and CDR2 FYNNEI. The CDR3 sequence is CASSEELAGDNEQFF. The CDR3 DNA sequence: TGTGCCAGCAGTGAAGAACTAGCGGGGGACAATGAGCAGTTCTTC.

The chain recombines TRBV18 with TRBJ2-1; possible D gene TRBD1, 5 bases. Trimming took off 2 bases at V and 3 bases at J, with 14 bases between the two ends. The germline V gene has CDR1 KGHSH and CDR2 LQKENI. This CDR3 has 16 amino acids. CDR3 sequence: CASSPSGQENYNEQFF. The DNA for the CDR3 is TGTGCCAGCTCACCATCAGGGCAGGAGAACTACAATGAGCAGTTCTTC.

The chain uses TRBV7-9 and TRBJ1-1, with D tentatively TRBD1 (6 bases). Germline V gene data show CDR1 as SEHNR and CDR2 as FQNEAQ (reference sequence). The V end lost 8 bases, the J end lost 8 bases, and 15 bases lay between the germline ends. The CDR3 contains 12 residues. This chain's CDR3 is CASAWEGDEAFF. Written as DNA, the CDR3 is TGTGCCAGCGCATGGGAGGGGGACGAAGCTTTCTTT.

V and J are TRBV4-2 and TRBJ2-1; TRBD2 agrees at 14 bases. Germline V gene lookup returns CDR1 LGHNA and CDR2 YNFKEQ. The CDR3 has 16 amino acids. With V trimmed by 3 bases and J by 8 bases, 6 bases remained unmatched. CDR3 sequence: CASSQLTSGRAYEQFF. DNA of the CDR3: TGTGCCAGCAGCCAGTTGACTAGCGGGAGGGCCTATGAGCAGTTCTTC.

The V gene is TRBV4-1, the J gene TRBJ1-2; TRBD1 agrees at 7 bases. The ends lost 5 bases at V and 2 bases at J; junction bases unmatched: 5. The CDR3 is made up of 14 amino acids. The germline gives CDR1 MGHRA, CDR2 YSYEKL. The CDR3 region is CASSFQQGNYGYTF. Here the CDR3 DNA reads TGCGCCAGCAGCTTTCAACAGGGGAACTATGGCTACACCTTC.

V is TRBV30 and J is TRBJ2-7; D is uncertain. CDR1 is GTSNPN and CDR2 is SVGIG in the germline V gene (reference sequence). There are 11 residues in the CDR3. The CDR3 DNA is TGTGCGAATGGCGGATCCTACGAGCAGTACTTC. Translating it yields CANGGSYEQYF.

The J gene is TRBJ1-2, the V gene TRBV29-1; TRBD1 aligns across 9 bases. The germline CDR1 and CDR2 sequences are SQVTM and ANQGSEA. V shed 3 bases and J 6 bases; nucleotides not matched to a gene: 8. The CDR3 loop spans 14 amino acids. CDR3 residues: CSVEEGTGNDGYTF. As DNA, the CDR3 is TGCAGCGTTGAGGAGGGGACAGGGAACGATGGCTACACCTTC.

The chain uses TRBV19 and TRBJ1-2, with D perhaps matching TRBD1 (5 bases). The CDR3 has 16 residues. Germline lookup yields CDR1 LNHDA and CDR2 SQIVND (reference sequence). V lost 0 bases to trimming and J lost 8 bases, with 19 bases between them. CDR3 sequence (DNA): TGTGCCAGTAGTATAGATCAATCAGCGGGGGTCGGCGGCTACACCTTC. This translates into CASSIDQSAGVGGYTF.

The genes are TRBV6-5 and TRBJ2-1; D call uncertain. CDR3 size: 15 residues. Germline V gene lookup returns CDR1 MNHEY and CDR2 SVGAGI. The V end was cut by 6 bases, the J end by 0 bases, with 12 bases between. The CDR3 loop reads CASRTDWSSYNEQFF. Here the CDR3 DNA reads TGTGCCAGCAGAACCGACTGGAGCTCCTACAATGAGCAGTTCTTC.

This chain's CDR3 is CASSLGRFVNEKLFF. In DNA, the CDR3 is TGTGCCAGCAGCTTGGGGAGGTTTGTAAACGAAAAACTGTTTTTT. V is TRBV5-8 and J is TRBJ1-4; D not resolved. Germline V gives CDR1 SGHTS, CDR2 YDEGEE. The CDR3 covers 15 residues. V was cut by 0 bases and J by 8 bases, with 14 bases left in between.

This chain uses TRBV3-1 (or the pseudogene TRBV3-2) with TRBJ2-7; D may be TRBD1 (6 bases). V was pared by 4 bases and J by 4 bases, with 20 bases between. The germline V gene encodes CDR1 LGHDT and CDR2 YNNKEL (reference sequence). The CDR3 length is 16 residues. CDR3 protein: CASSLGSGPTGYEQYF. The CDR3 DNA is TGTGCCAGCAGCCTAGGGTCGGGACCAACAGGGTACGAGCAGTACTTC.

V usage is TRBV7-3 and J usage is TRBJ2-1; D remains unclear. With 5 bases removed from V and 6 bases from J, the gap between germline ends came to 17 bases. Looked up from germline, CDR1 is SGHTA and CDR2 is FQGTGA. CDR3 length equals 15 residues. CDR3 in DNA: TGTGCCAGCAGCCCCCCCGAGCGCAGCAGCAATGAGCAGTTCTTC. Translating it yields CASSPPERSSNEQFF.

In nucleotides, the CDR3 is TGTGCCAGTAGTATAGCCCCTAGCGGACTCTACGAGCAGTACTTC. This gives the protein CASSIAPSGLYEQYF. This rearrangement joins TRBV19 to TRBJ2-7; 7 bases match TRBD2. The germline V gene encodes CDR1 LNHDA and CDR2 SQIVND (reference sequence). The V gene end was trimmed by 1 base and the J gene end by 3 bases; junction bases not matched to a gene: 6. This CDR3 spans 15 amino acids.

The rearrangement joins TRBV13 to TRBJ1-1; 8 nucleotides match TRBD1. The germline CDR1 and CDR2 sequences are PRHDT and FYEKMQ (reference sequence). Germline trimming cut 6 bases from V and 1 base from J; bases unmatched to any gene: 4. This CDR3 spans 14 amino acids. The CDR3 protein is CASSIGQGNTEAFF. In nucleotides, the CDR3 is TGTGCCAGCAGTATAGGACAGGGGAACACTGAAGCTTTCTTT.

The V call is TRBV18, the J call TRBJ1-4; 10 positions match TRBD1. The CDR3 length is 14 residues. Germline CDR1 KGHSH, CDR2 LQKENI. The trim removed 6 bases at V and 7 bases at J, leaving 5 bases unmatched. The CDR3, as DNA: TGTGCCAGCTCCCCGGGACAGGGGTCTGAAAAACTGTTTTTT. This sequence encodes CASSPGQGSEKLFF.

This clone was detected a few times. This chain links TRBV7-2 with TRBJ2-7, with TRBD2 matching 11 bases. This CDR3 has 14 residues. Germline CDR1 SGHTA, CDR2 FQGNSA. V lost 5 bases to trimming and J lost 9 bases; unmatched junction nucleotides: 9. In DNA, the CDR3 is TGTGCCAGCAGCCAGACTAGCGGGACCGCCGTGCAGTACTTC. This codes for CASSQTSGTAVQYF.

This sequence joins TRBV7-3 and TRBJ2-1, with TRBD2 identical over 9 bases. The CDR3 loop spans 15 amino acids. V was pared by 5 bases and J by 5 bases, with 7 bases of the junction left unmatched. Germline assignment: CDR1 SGHTA and CDR2 FQGTGA. CDR3 region: CASSRSSGKHNEQFF. Written as DNA, the CDR3 is TGTGCCAGCAGCAGGTCTAGCGGGAAGCACAATGAGCAGTTCTTC.

This clone was recorded a few times. The chain joins TRBV28 to TRBJ2-7; D uncertain. The CDR3 sequence is 13 residues long. Germline-derived CDR1 and CDR2 are MDHEN and SYDVKM. Between the trimmed V and J ends, which lost 2 bases and 0 bases, there was a span of 5 bases. CDR3 nucleotides: TGTGCCAGCAGTTTAACGGTCTCCTACGAGCAGTACTTC. Its protein is CASSLTVSYEQYF.

This chain uses TRBV7-8 with TRBJ2-5, with a possible D match to TRBD2 (6 bases). The CDR3 is made up of 12 amino acids. Germline V CDR1 and CDR2: SGHVS, FQNEAQ. V shed 5 bases and J shed 2 bases, with 6 bases lying between them. In DNA form, the CDR3 reads TGTGCCAGCAGCGCGGGGCAAGAGACCCAGTACTTC. Translating it yields CASSAGQETQYF.

Points on this clone: Different DNA sequences within this sample yield the same CDR3. The chain uses TRBV6-5 and TRBJ2-7, with 7 positions matching TRBD1. With V trimmed by 6 bases and J by 3 bases, 2 bases remained unmatched. Germline lookup yields CDR1 MNHEY and CDR2 SVGAGI. This CDR3 is 12 amino acids long. Here the CDR3 reads CASSRDSYEQYF. The CDR3 DNA is TGTGCCAGCAGCCGGGACAGCTACGAGCAGTACTTC.

V is TRBV7-9 and J is TRBJ2-1; maybe TRBD1 (6 bases). Trimming left V 5 bases short and J 0 bases short, with 14 bases between. CDR1 is SEHNR and CDR2 is FQNEAQ in the germline V gene (reference sequence). The CDR3 is made up of 16 amino acids. The CDR3 reads CASSPWTVSSYNEQFF. The CDR3, as DNA: TGTGCCAGCAGCCCGTGGACAGTTAGCTCCTACAATGAGCAGTTCTTC.